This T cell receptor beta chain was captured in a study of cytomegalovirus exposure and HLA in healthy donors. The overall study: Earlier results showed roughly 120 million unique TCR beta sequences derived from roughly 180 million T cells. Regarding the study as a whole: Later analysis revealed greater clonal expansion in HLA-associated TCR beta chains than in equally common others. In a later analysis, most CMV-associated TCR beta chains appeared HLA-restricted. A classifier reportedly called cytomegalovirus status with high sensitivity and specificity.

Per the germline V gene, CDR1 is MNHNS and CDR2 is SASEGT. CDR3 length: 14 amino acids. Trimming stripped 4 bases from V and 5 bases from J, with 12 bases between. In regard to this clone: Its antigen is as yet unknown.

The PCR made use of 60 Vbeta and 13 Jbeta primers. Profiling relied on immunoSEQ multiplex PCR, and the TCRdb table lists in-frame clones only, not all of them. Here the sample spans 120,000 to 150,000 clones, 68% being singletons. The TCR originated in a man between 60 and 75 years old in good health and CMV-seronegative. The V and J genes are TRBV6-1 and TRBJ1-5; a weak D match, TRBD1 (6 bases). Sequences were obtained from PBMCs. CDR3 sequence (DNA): TGTGCCAGCAGTGCACAGGGTTACGATCAGCCCCAGCATTTT. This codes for CASSAQGYDQPQHF.